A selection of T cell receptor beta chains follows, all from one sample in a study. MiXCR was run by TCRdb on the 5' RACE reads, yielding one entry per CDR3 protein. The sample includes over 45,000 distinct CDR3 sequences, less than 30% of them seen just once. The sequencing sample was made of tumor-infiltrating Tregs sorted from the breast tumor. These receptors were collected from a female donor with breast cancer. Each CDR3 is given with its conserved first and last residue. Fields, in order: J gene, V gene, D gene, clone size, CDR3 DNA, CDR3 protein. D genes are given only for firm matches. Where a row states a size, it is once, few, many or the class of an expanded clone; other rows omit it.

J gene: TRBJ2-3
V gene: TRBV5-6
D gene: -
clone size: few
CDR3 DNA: TGTGCCAGCAGCTACCAACAGGGCCCAGATACGCAGTATTTT
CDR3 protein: CASSYQQGPDTQYF

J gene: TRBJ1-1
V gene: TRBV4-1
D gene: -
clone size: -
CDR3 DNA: TGCGCCAGCAGTCCGAGGGGGGCAGGCACTGAAGCTTTCTTT
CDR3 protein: CASSPRGAGTEAFF

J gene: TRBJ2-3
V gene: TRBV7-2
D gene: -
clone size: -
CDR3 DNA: TGTGCCAGCAGTTGGGACAAAGACCCAGATACGCAGTATTTT
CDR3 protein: CASSWDKDPDTQYF

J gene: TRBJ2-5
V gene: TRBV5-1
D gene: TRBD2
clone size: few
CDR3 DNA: TGCGCCAGCAGCCCGACTAGCGTCCAAGAGACCCAGTACTTC
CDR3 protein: CASSPTSVQETQYF

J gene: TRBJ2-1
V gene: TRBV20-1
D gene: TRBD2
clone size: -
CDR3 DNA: TGCAGTGCTAGAGATGGGTTCGGCGGGAGCAATGAGCAGTTCTTC
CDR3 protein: CSARDGFGGSNEQFF

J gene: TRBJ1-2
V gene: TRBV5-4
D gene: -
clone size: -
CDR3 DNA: TGTGCCAGCAGCTTTTACGTCAGCTCTAACTATGGCTACACCTTC
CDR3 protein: CASSFYVSSNYGYTF

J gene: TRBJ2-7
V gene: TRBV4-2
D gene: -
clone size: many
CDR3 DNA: TGTGCCAGCAGCCAAGATGGTACAGAGTCGCAGCAGTACTTC
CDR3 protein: CASSQDGTESQQYF

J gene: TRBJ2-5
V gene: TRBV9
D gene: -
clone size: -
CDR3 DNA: TGTGCCAGCAGCACCGGCGGGATGATCCAAGAGACCCAGTACTTC
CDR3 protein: CASSTGGMIQETQYF

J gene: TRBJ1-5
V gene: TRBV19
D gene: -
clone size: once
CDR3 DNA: TGTGCCAGTAGTATATTGTCGATCGGGGATCAGCCCCAGCATTTT
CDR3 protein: CASSILSIGDQPQHF

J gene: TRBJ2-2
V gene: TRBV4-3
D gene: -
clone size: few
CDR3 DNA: TGCGCCAGCAGCCAATCAGTCCGGGGAGGGGAGCTGTTTTTT
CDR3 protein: CASSQSVRGGELFF

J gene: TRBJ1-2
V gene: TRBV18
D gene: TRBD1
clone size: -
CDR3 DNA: TGTGCCAGCTCACCTTTGGGACAGCTCAATGGCTACACCTTC
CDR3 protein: CASSPLGQLNGYTF

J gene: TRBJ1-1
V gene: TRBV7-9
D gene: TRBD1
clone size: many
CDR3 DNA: TGTGCCAGCAGCTCACAGGGGGGCACTGAAGCTTTCTTT
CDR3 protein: CASSSQGGTEAFF

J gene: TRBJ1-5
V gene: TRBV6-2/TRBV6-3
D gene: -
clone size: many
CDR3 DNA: TGTGCCAGCAGTTATATATTGGGCTCCCATGGCAATCAGCCCCAGCATTTT
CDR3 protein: CASSYILGSHGNQPQHF

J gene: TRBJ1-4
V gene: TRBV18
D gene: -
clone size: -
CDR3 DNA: TGTGCCAGCTCACCCGACAGGTCTAATGAAAAACTGTTTTTT
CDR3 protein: CASSPDRSNEKLFF

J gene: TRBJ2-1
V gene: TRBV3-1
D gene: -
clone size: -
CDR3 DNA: TGTGCCAGCAGCCAACAGGACGGGTCCTACAATGAGCAGTTCTTC
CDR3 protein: CASSQQDGSYNEQFF

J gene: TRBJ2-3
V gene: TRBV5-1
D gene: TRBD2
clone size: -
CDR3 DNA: TGCGCCAGCAGCTTTATCCCCACGGGAGGGGGCACAGATACGCAGTATTTT
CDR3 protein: CASSFIPTGGGTDTQYF

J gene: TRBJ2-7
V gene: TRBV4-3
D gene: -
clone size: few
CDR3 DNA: TGCGCCAGCAGCCAAGATCGACCGAGCGAGCAGTACTTC
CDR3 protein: CASSQDRPSEQYF

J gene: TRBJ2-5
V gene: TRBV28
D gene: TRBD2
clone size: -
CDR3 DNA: TGTGCCAGCAGCTGGCGGGAGTCAGAGGAGACCCAGTACTTC
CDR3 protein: CASSWRESEETQYF

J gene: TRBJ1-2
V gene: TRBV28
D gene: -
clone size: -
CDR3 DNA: TGTGCCAGCAGGCGAGGGAGCCCCAACTATGGCTACACCTTC
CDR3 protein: CASRRGSPNYGYTF

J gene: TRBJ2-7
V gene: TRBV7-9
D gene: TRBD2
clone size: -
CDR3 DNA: TGTGCCAGCAGCTTAGGACTAGCGGGAGCCGAGCAGTACTTC
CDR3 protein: CASSLGLAGAEQYF

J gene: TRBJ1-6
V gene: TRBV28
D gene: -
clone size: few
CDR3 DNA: TGTGCCAGCACCGAGTCGGGCTCCTATAATTCACCCCTCCACTTT
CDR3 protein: CASTESGSYNSPLHF

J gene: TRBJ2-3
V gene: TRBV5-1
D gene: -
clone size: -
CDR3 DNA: TGCGCCAGCAGCATGGGGAGCCATACAGGGGATACGCAGTATTTT
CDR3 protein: CASSMGSHTGDTQYF

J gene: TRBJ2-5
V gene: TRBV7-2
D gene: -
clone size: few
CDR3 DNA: TGTGCCAGCAGCGCCCCCCGGGTCTCAGAGACCCAGTACTTC
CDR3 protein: CASSAPRVSETQYF

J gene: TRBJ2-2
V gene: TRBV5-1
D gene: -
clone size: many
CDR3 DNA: TGCGCCAGCAGCTTGGTTGCCGAGAACACCGGGGAGCTGTTTTTT
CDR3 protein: CASSLVAENTGELFF

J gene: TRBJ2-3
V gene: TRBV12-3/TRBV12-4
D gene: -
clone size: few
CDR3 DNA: TGTGCCAGCAGTTTCTCAGGGAATGGAGATACGCAGTATTTT
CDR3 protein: CASSFSGNGDTQYF

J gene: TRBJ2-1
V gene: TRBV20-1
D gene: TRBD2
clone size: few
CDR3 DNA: TGCAGTGCTAGCGGGAGGGTCCTTTCCTACAATGAGCAGTTCTTC
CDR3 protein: CSASGRVLSYNEQFF

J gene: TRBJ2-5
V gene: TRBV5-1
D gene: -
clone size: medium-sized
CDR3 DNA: TGCGCCAGCAGCTCGGGTCGTAACGTTCAAGAGACCCAGTACTTC
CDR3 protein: CASSSGRNVQETQYF

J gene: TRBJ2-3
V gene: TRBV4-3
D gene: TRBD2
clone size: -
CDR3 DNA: TGCGCCAGCAGCCATAGCGGGCCTAGCACAGATACGCAGTATTTT
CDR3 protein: CASSHSGPSTDTQYF

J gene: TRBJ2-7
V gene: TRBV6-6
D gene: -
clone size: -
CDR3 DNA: TGTGCCAGCAGGCCTTCACCCTGGGGTCGCTACGAGCAGTACTTC
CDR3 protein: CASRPSPWGRYEQYF

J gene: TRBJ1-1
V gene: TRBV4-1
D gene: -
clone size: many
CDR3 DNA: TGCGCCAGCAGCCACGCTATCGGTTTTGGGGACACTGAAGCTTTCTTT
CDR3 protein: CASSHAIGFGDTEAFF

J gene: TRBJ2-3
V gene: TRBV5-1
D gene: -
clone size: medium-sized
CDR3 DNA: TGCGCCAGCAGCTTGGGGGGGGAAGGGAGCACAGATACGCAGTATTTT
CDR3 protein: CASSLGGEGSTDTQYF

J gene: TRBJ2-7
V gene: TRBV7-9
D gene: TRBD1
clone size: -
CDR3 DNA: TGTGCCAGCAGCGCGCGGACAGGGATCTACGAGCAGTACTTC
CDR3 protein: CASSARTGIYEQYF

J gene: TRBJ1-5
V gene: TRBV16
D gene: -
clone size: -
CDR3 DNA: TGTGCCAGCATCGAGGGGGAGAATAGCAATCAGCCCCAGCATTTT
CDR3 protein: CASIEGENSNQPQHF

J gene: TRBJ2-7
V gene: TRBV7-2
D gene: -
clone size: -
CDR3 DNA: TGTGCCAGCAGCTTACGGGGTGGGCCCACCTACGAGCAGTACTTC
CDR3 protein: CASSLRGGPTYEQYF

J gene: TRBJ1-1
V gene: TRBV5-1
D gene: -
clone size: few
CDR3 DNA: TGCGCCAGCAGCTTGGAGGGTATGGGCACTGAAGCTTTCTTT
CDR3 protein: CASSLEGMGTEAFF

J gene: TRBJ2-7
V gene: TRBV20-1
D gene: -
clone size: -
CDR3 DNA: TGCAGTGCTAGAGATCCGGGATTTAGCCCCTACGAGCAGTACTTC
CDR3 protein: CSARDPGFSPYEQYF

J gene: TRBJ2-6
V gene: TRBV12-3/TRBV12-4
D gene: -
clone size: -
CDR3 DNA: TGTGCCAGCAGTTTGCGGGGAGCTCCTGGGGCCAACGTCCTGACTTTC
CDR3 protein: CASSLRGAPGANVLTF

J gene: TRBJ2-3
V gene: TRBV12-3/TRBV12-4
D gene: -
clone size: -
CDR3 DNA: TGTGCCAGCAGTTTTCAACACAGCACAGATACGCAGTATTTT
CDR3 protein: CASSFQHSTDTQYF

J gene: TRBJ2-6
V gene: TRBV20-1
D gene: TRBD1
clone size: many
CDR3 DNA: TGCAGTGCACCCGTGACAGGGGGCGCGGGGGGGGCCAACGTCCTGACTTTC
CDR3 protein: CSAPVTGGAGGANVLTF

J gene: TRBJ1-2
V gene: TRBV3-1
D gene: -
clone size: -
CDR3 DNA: TGTGCCACTAGACAGTCCACCAACTATGGCTACACCTTC
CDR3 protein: CATRQSTNYGYTF

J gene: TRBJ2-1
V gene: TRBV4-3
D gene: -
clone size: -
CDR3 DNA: TGCGCCAGCAGCCAAGCCGGCGGAGCGAAGGAGCAGTTCTTC
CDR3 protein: CASSQAGGAKEQFF

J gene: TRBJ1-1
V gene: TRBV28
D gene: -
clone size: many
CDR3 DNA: TGTGCCAGCAGTTTCCGCGCAAGGCCAATGAACACTGAAGCTTTCTTT
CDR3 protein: CASSFRARPMNTEAFF

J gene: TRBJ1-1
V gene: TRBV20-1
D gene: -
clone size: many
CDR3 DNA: TGCAGTGCTAGAGATCCCTCGGCCGCTGAAGCTTTCTTT
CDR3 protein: CSARDPSAAEAFF

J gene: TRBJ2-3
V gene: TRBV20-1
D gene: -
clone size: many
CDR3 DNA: TGCAGTGCTCCGCTAGCAGGAGATACGCAGTATTTT
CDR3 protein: CSAPLAGDTQYF

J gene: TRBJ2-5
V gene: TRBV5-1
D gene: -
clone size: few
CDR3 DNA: TGCGCCAGCAGCTTGGGAGCCCTCAGAGAGACCCAGTACTTC
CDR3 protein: CASSLGALRETQYF

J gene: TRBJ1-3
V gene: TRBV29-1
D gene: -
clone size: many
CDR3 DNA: TGCAGCGTTGTTCCGGGGGCGAGAGGAAACACCATATATTTT
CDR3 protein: CSVVPGARGNTIYF

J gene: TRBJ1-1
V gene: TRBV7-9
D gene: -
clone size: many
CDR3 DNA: TGTGCCAGCAGTCCAGGGATGGGGATGAACACTGAAGCTTTCTTT
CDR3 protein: CASSPGMGMNTEAFF

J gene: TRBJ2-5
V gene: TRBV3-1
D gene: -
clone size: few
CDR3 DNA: TGTGCCAGCAGCCAGTTTGTAGGGCAGCAAGAGACCCAGTACTTC
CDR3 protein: CASSQFVGQQETQYF

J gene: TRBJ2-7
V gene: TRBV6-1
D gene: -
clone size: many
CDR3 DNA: TGTGCCAGCAGTGAAGTGGGGGTCGAGCAGTACTTC
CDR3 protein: CASSEVGVEQYF

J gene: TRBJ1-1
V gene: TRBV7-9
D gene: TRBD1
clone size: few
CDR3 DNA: TGTGCCAGCAGCCCCCGGGACAGGGGCACTGAAGCTTTCTTT
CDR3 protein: CASSPRDRGTEAFF

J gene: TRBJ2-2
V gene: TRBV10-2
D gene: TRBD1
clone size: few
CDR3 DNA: TGCGCCAGCTCTCGGACAGGGGCGGCCGGGGAGCTGTTTTTT
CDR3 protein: CASSRTGAAGELFF

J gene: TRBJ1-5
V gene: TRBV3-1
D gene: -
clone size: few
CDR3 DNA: TGTGCCAGCAGCCAAGACTTGCCCCAGGGTAATCAGCCCCAGCATTTT
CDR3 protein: CASSQDLPQGNQPQHF

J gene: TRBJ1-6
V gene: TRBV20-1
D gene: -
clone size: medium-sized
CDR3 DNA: TGCAGTGCTAGAGATTACTCTTCACCCCTCCACTTT
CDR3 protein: CSARDYSSPLHF